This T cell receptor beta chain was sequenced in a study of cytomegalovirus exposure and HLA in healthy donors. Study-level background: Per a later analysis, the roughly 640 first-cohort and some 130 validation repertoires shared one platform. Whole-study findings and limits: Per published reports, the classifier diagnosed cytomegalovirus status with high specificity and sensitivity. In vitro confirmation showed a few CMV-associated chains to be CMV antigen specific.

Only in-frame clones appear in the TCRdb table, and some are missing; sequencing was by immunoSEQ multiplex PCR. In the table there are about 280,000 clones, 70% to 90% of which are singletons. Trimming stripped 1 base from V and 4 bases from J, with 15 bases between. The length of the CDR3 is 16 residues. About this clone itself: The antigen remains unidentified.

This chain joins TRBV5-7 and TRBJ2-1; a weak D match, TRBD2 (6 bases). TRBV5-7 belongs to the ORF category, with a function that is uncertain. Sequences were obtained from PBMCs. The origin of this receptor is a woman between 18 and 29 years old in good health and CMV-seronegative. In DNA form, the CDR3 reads TGTGCCAGCAGCTTGCCGTCCTCCCGGGGGTACAATGAGCAGTTCTTC. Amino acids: CASSLPSSRGYNEQFF.